One sample yielded the 30 T cell receptor beta chains listed below, sequenced in a study of T cell responses to AZD1222 COVID-19 vaccine. The assay was immunoSEQ multiplex PCR, and TCRdb's table has in-frame clones only and misses some. The table has fewer than 200,000 clones, around nine tenths seen once. Sequences were derived from peripheral blood, sampled 28 days after the second AZD1222 dose. The receptors shown here come from an adult who received the AZD1222 COVID-19 vaccine.

The chain couples TRBV10-3 to TRBJ1-4; 9 bases are a match to TRBD1. CDR1 and CDR2 from the germline V gene are ENHRY and SYGVKD. V gave up 6 bases and J gave up 7 bases; unmatched junction bases: 6. The CDR3 contains 14 residues. The CDR3 DNA follows: TGTGCCATCAGCGGGACAGGGCGAGGTGAAAAACTGTTTTTT. Translating it yields CAISGTGRGEKLFF.

The chain is built from TRBV9 and TRBJ2-7, with TRBD2 as a possible D gene (6 bases). The germline CDR1 and CDR2 sequences are SGDLS and YYNGEE. V lost 0 bases and J 2 bases, leaving 9 bases between the germline ends. This CDR3 has 14 residues. CDR3 loop: CASSVVEGPYEQYF. In nucleotides, the CDR3 is TGTGCCAGCAGCGTAGTGGAGGGTCCCTACGAGCAGTACTTC.

V and J are TRBV19 and TRBJ2-1; 7 bases map to TRBD1. Per the germline V gene, CDR1 is LNHDA and CDR2 is SQIVND (reference sequence). V shed 4 bases, J shed 0 bases, and the junction held 9 bases outside the gene matches. The CDR3 is 17 amino acids. CDR3 protein: CASSTNTGAGSYNEQFF. CDR3 nucleotide sequence: TGTGCCAGTAGTACAAATACAGGGGCTGGCTCCTACAATGAGCAGTTCTTC.

V is TRBV9 and J is TRBJ2-5, with TRBD1 identical over 8 bases. The CDR3 is 15 residues long. The junction had 10 bases not matched to a gene; V was cut back by 4 bases and J by 5 bases. The germline gives CDR1 SGDLS, CDR2 YYNGEE. This CDR3 reads CASSWGQGARETQYF. The CDR3 nucleotides read TGTGCCAGCAGCTGGGGGCAGGGGGCGCGGGAGACCCAGTACTTC.

CDR3 sequence reads: CASSVSPGQANEKLFF. The CDR3 bases are TGTGCCAGCAGCGTCAGCCCGGGACAGGCGAATGAAAAACTGTTTTTT. The chain links TRBV9 to TRBJ1-4; 8 bases align to TRBD1. Unmatched junction bases numbered 8, after V lost 2 bases and J lost 5 bases. Germline CDR1 is SGDLS and CDR2 is YYNGEE. The length of the CDR3 is 16 residues.

The chain couples TRBV29-1 to TRBJ1-1; D is ambiguous. The CDR3 is 12 amino acids. The germline V gene encodes CDR1 SQVTM and CDR2 ANQGSEA. With 1 base removed from V and 5 bases from J, the gap between germline ends came to 8 bases. The CDR3 DNA reads TGCAGCGTTGAAGGGGTGAGGACTGAAGCTTTCTTT. This gives the protein CSVEGVRTEAFF.

V gene TRBV6-5 combines with J gene TRBJ1-5; D unclear. Trimming removed 4 bases at V and 4 bases at J, with 11 bases between. Germline assignment: CDR1 MNHEY and CDR2 SVGAGI. The CDR3 is 14 residues long. The CDR3 coding sequence is TGTGCCAGCAGTTCCCAGGACTTTAATCAGCCCCAGCATTTT. It codes for CASSSQDFNQPQHF.

The genes are TRBV7-9 and TRBJ2-1; tentatively, D is TRBD2 (6 bases). V was trimmed by 6 bases and J by 8 bases, leaving 11 bases between them. The CDR3 totals 12 residues. Germline V gene lookup returns CDR1 SEHNR and CDR2 FQNEAQ (reference sequence). CDR3 residues: CASRGPGDEQFF. The CDR3 DNA reads as TGTGCCAGCAGGGGACCGGGAGATGAGCAGTTCTTC.

This rearrangement joins TRBV18 to TRBJ2-3, with D perhaps TRBD2 (6 bases). V shed 2 bases and J shed 0 bases, with 12 bases lying between them. CDR1 is KGHSH and CDR2 is LQKENI in the germline V gene. The CDR3 consists of 16 residues. The CDR3 bases are TGTGCCAGCTCACCAACGCTAGCGACTAGCACAGATACGCAGTATTTT. This codes for CASSPTLATSTDTQYF.

This chain connects TRBV11-2 to TRBJ2-7; D uncertain. With 5 bases removed from V and 0 bases from J, the gap between germline ends came to 8 bases. Germline lookup yields CDR1 SGHAT and CDR2 FQNNGV. CDR3 size: 13 residues. CDR3 sequence: CASSRSVSYEQYF. DNA for the CDR3: TGTGCCAGCAGCCGGTCCGTCTCCTACGAGCAGTACTTC. The full variable domain, in which reference TRBV11-2 and TRBJ2-7 provide the parts outside the CDR3, is EAGVAQSPRYKIIEKRQSVAFWCNPISGHATLYWYQQILGQGPKLLIQFQNNGVVDDSQLPKDRFSAERLKGVDSTLKIQPAKLEDSAVYLCASSRSVSYEQYFGPGTRLTVT.

The chain joins TRBV11-1 to TRBJ2-7, with D possibly being TRBD2 (6 bases). V gave up 3 bases and J gave up 3 bases, with 9 bases separating them. The CDR3 spans 13 residues. Per the germline V gene, CDR1 is SGHAT and CDR2 is FQDESV (reference sequence). The CDR3 DNA is TGTGCCAGCAGCTTTATGCGGGGCTACGAGCAGTACTTC. It yields the protein CASSFMRGYEQYF.

This clone has a handful of counts. The chain links TRBV19 to TRBJ2-7; 9 bases line up with TRBD2. Unmatched junction bases numbered 8, after V lost 3 bases and J lost 2 bases. The V gene's germline CDR1 is LNHDA and CDR2 SQIVND (reference sequence). This CDR3 spans 16 amino acids. The CDR3 is CASSILASGATYEQYF. The CDR3 coding sequence is TGTGCCAGTAGTATTCTGGCTAGCGGGGCGACCTACGAGCAGTACTTC.

CDR3 sequence: CASQTGVHYGYTF. In DNA, the CDR3 is TGTGCCTCACAAACAGGGGTTCACTATGGCTACACCTTC. The chain is built from TRBV28 and TRBJ1-2; TRBD1 agrees at 7 bases. The CDR3 loop spans 13 amino acids. Germline V lookup: CDR1 MDHEN, CDR2 SYDVKM. After removal of 11 bases from V and 3 bases from J, the junction contained 9 bases not matched to a gene.

V gene TRBV5-1 combines with J gene TRBJ2-7, with 8 bases aligning to TRBD1. CDR1 SGHRS and CDR2 YFSETQ come from the germline V gene. The CDR3 extends over 15 amino acids. Germline trimming cut 4 bases from V and 4 bases from J; bases unmatched to any gene: 10. The CDR3 DNA sequence: TGCGCCAGCAGCCCTCGTCAGGGGGCAGGGTACGAGCAGTACTTC. Amino acid sequence: CASSPRQGAGYEQYF.

The genes are TRBV9 and TRBJ1-1; possible D gene TRBD1, 5 bases. Germline-derived CDR1 and CDR2 are SGDLS and YYNGEE. CDR3 length equals 13 residues. Trimming took 0 bases from V and 4 from J, leaving 7 bases between them. The CDR3, as DNA: TGTGCCAGCAGCGTAGGGGGGAGCACTGAAGCTTTCTTT. Amino acid sequence: CASSVGGSTEAFF.

The CDR3 DNA reads TGTGCCACCAGCAGAGGACTCAGGGGATCCACCTACGAGCAGTACTTC. It yields the protein CATSRGLRGSTYEQYF. The J gene is TRBJ2-7, the V gene TRBV15, with TRBD1 as a possible D gene (6 bases). Germline CDR1 reads LNHNV; CDR2 reads YYDKDF (reference sequence). The ends were cut back, 1 base at V and 2 bases at J, with 15 bases in the middle. The CDR3 contains 16 residues.

The CDR3 DNA reads TGTGCCACCAGTGACCGGACTAGCGGGGGGGCGAAGAATGAGCAGTTCTTC. It yields the protein CATSDRTSGGAKNEQFF. The V and J genes are TRBV24-1 and TRBJ2-1, with TRBD2 matching over 15 bases. The CDR3 sequence is 17 residues long. The trim removed 4 bases at V and 7 bases at J, leaving 7 bases unmatched. Germline V gene data show CDR1 as KGHDR and CDR2 as SFDVKD.

The chain has TRBV3-1 (or the pseudogene TRBV3-2) and TRBJ2-7, with D unresolved. This CDR3 comprises 13 residues. Looked up from germline, CDR1 is LGHDT and CDR2 is YNNKEL (reference sequence). V was pared by 0 bases and J by 11 bases, with 14 bases between. CDR3 protein: CASSQDLHDIKYF. The DNA of the CDR3 is TGTGCCAGCAGCCAAGACCTACACGACATAAAGTACTTC.

The table lists this clone with a count of one. CDR3 in amino acids: CASSVDRGNSPLHF. CDR3 sequence (DNA): TGTGCCAGTAGTGTTGACAGGGGCAATTCACCCCTCCACTTT. V gene TRBV19 combines with J gene TRBJ1-6; the match to TRBD1 covers 8 bases. The V gene's germline CDR1 is LNHDA and CDR2 SQIVND (reference sequence). The CDR3 extends over 14 amino acids. V shed 5 bases, J shed 7 bases, and the junction held 4 bases outside the gene matches.

This chain uses TRBV27 with TRBJ2-5, with D possibly TRBD2 on 6 matching bases. V lost 6 bases, J lost 3 bases, and 20 bases lay in between. Germline assignment: CDR1 MNHEY and CDR2 SMNVEV (reference sequence). This CDR3 spans 16 amino acids. The CDR3 is CASSQRWTGSKETQYF. The CDR3 region has the DNA TGTGCCAGCAGCCAACGTTGGACCGGGAGTAAAGAGACCCAGTACTTC.

The chain recombines TRBV6-2 or TRBV6-3 with TRBJ2-5, with a weak D call TRBD2 (5 bases). Germline V gene data show CDR1 as MNHEY and CDR2 as SVGEGT. The CDR3 is 13 residues long. V was cut by 2 bases and J by 7 bases, with 11 bases left in between. CDR3 sequence (DNA): TGTGCCAGCAGTTACGGCGGTGCGGGGACCCAGTACTTC. Protein: CASSYGGAGTQYF.

The chain recombines TRBV2 with TRBJ1-5; D gene uncertain. The V end was cut by 6 bases, the J end by 3 bases, with 12 bases between. Germline CDR1 reads SNHLY; CDR2 reads FYNNEI. This CDR3 has 14 amino acids. The CDR3 reads CASSPGWDNQPQHF. The CDR3, as DNA: TGTGCCAGCAGCCCTGGGTGGGACAATCAGCCCCAGCATTTT.

The chain combines TRBV11-3 with TRBJ2-1; D gene uncertain. The V end lost 1 base, the J end lost 8 bases, and 12 bases lay between the germline ends. Per the germline V gene, CDR1 is SGHNT and CDR2 is YENEEA. The CDR3 extends over 14 amino acids. Here the CDR3 reads CASSLVRTSDEQFF. The CDR3 DNA reads TGTGCCAGCAGCTTAGTTAGAACCTCAGATGAGCAGTTCTTC.

This clone has a handful of counts. The chain carries TRBV7-8 and TRBJ1-3; TRBD1 might be the D (5 bases). Germline CDR1 reads SGHVS; CDR2 reads FQNEAQ. Trimming shortened V by 3 bases and J by 4 bases, and 10 bases separated the two germline ends. The length of the CDR3 is 14 residues. The CDR3 protein is CASSLGVSGNTIYF. The DNA of the CDR3 is TGTGCCAGCAGCTTGGGGGTTTCGGGAAACACCATATATTTT.

This clone was recorded once. The chain joins TRBV7-2 to TRBJ1-6; D is unclear. Germline V gene lookup returns CDR1 SGHTA and CDR2 FQGNSA. The CDR3 length is 14 residues. Trimming cost V 5 bases and J 4 bases, with 9 bases left between them. CDR3 region: CASSATVYNSPLHF. The DNA for the CDR3 is TGTGCCAGCAGCGCGACTGTTTATAATTCACCCCTCCACTTT.

The chain uses TRBV9 and TRBJ2-7, with 11 bases fitting TRBD2. CDR1 and CDR2 from the germline V gene are SGDLS and YYNGEE. The ends lost 0 bases at V and 2 bases at J; junction bases unmatched: 1. The CDR3 runs 15 residues. This CDR3 is CASSVGLAGTYEQYF. The CDR3 nucleotides read TGTGCCAGCAGCGTAGGACTAGCGGGGACCTACGAGCAGTACTTC.

This chain joins TRBV7-2 and TRBJ1-2, with D tentatively TRBD1 (6 bases). Trimming stripped 4 bases from V and 0 bases from J, with 15 bases between. Germline lookup yields CDR1 SGHTA and CDR2 FQGNSA. This CDR3 contains 16 residues. The CDR3 DNA reads TGTGCCAGCAGCTCAATGACAGGCACCACTAACTATGGCTACACCTTC. This translates into CASSSMTGTTNYGYTF.

This chain connects TRBV3-1 (or the pseudogene TRBV3-2) to TRBJ1-1, with a tentative D call TRBD1 (5 bases). The germline gives CDR1 LGHDT, CDR2 YNNKEL (reference sequence). The V end was cut by 0 bases, the J end by 4 bases, with 18 bases between. This CDR3 comprises 17 residues. The CDR3, as DNA: TGTGCCAGCAGCCAAGATACAATACAGGTTTGTGGCACTGAAGCTTTCTTT. It is translated as CASSQDTIQVCGTEAFF.

This chain connects TRBV19 to TRBJ2-2; D unresolved. The V end lost 5 bases, the J end lost 7 bases, and 8 bases lay between the germline ends. CDR1 is LNHDA, CDR2 SQIVND, per germline (reference sequence). This CDR3 comprises 12 residues. The CDR3 here is CASSGQVGELFF. In nucleotides, the CDR3 is TGTGCCAGTAGTGGGCAAGTCGGGGAGCTGTTTTTT. Looking up the rest from reference TRBV19 and TRBJ2-2 gives the full variable domain: DGGITQSPKYLFRKEGQNVTLSCEQNLNHDAMYWYRQDPGQGLRLIYYSQIVNDFQKGDIAEGYSVSREKKESFPLTVTSAQKNPTAFYLCASSGQVGELFFGEGSRLTVL.

The chain has TRBV5-4 and TRBJ2-3; D not certain. V gave up 4 bases and J gave up 5 bases, with 20 bases separating them. CDR3 length: 16 amino acids. Germline CDR1 SGHNT, CDR2 YYREEE (reference sequence). CDR3 sequence reads: CASSGPGLDPIDTQYF. The CDR3 DNA sequence: TGTGCCAGCAGCGGACCGGGCCTTGACCCCATAGATACGCAGTATTTT.